This is a list of T cell receptor beta chains from one sample in a study of blood T cell repertoires in COVID-19. TCRdb's table, derived via immunoSEQ multiplex PCR, lists solely in-frame clones and lacks some. In the table there are around 250,000 clones, more than 70% of which are singletons. Sequenced material: peripheral blood. These receptors came from a woman younger than 30 with acute or convalescent COVID-19. CDR3s include the opening cysteine and the closing phenylalanine or tryptophan. The order of the fields is CDR3 DNA, CDR3 protein, clone size, V gene, D gene, J gene. The D gene is left open where the match is weak. Some rows have no size entry. The others give once, few or many, or a class for an expanded clone.

TGTGCCTGGAGTGTACAGGGGGCGAGCGGGGAGCTGTTTTTT CAWSVQGASGELFF . TRBV30 TRBD1 TRBJ2-2
TGTGCCTGGAGTCCGGGACAGGGGGCCGTCGGGGAGCTGTTTTTT CAWSPGQGAVGELFF . TRBV30 TRBD1 TRBJ2-2
TGTGCCAGCAGCTGGCAGGGGGCGCTGAATTCACCCCTCCACTTT CASSWQGALNSPLHF . TRBV5-6 TRBD1 TRBJ1-6
TGTGCCAGCAGCGCCCACCCTAGCGGGGGAACCTACGAGCAGTACTTC CASSAHPSGGTYEQYF few TRBV3-1/TRBV3-2 TRBD2 TRBJ2-7
TGTGCCAGCAAGGGGGATTTCTACGAGCAGTACTTC CASKGDFYEQYF . TRBV6-6 . TRBJ2-7
TGTGCCAGCAGTGAAGGGTTTCCGGGACAGGGGATCTACGAGCAGTACTTC CASSEGFPGQGIYEQYF many TRBV2 TRBD1 TRBJ2-7
TGTGCCAGCAGTGAACTCTGGGGGGGAGAGACCCAGTACTTC CASSELWGGETQYF . TRBV25-1 TRBD2 TRBJ2-5
TGTGCCAGCGGACAGGGAGGACGGGGCTACACCTTC CASGQGGRGYTF . TRBV28 TRBD1 TRBJ1-2
TGTGCCAGCAGTTTCGGTGTTTACAATGAGCAGTTCTTC CASSFGVYNEQFF . TRBV12-3/TRBV12-4 . TRBJ2-1
TGCGCCAGCAGCTTGGCTAGCGGGGCCTACAATGAGCAGTTCTTC CASSLASGAYNEQFF . TRBV5-1 TRBD2 TRBJ2-1
TGTGCCAGCAGCTTGGACTCCGGGACTAGCTTAGCCGGGGAGCTGTTTTTT CASSLDSGTSLAGELFF . TRBV7-9 TRBD2 TRBJ2-2
TGTGCCAGCTCACCACCGGTGAGAACCTACGAGCAGTACTTC CASSPPVRTYEQYF . TRBV18 . TRBJ2-7
TGTGCCAGCAGCAAACTTCTCCCCCACTCCTACGAGCAGTACTTC CASSKLLPHSYEQYF . TRBV6-2/TRBV6-3 . TRBJ2-7
TGTGCCAGCAGCCCGGGACTAGCGGGAGGGGATGGGGCCAACGTCCTGACTTTC CASSPGLAGGDGANVLTF . TRBV7-2 TRBD2 TRBJ2-6
TGTGCCAGCAGAGCGACAGGACAGAACTACGAGCAGTACTTC CASRATGQNYEQYF . TRBV2 . TRBJ2-7
TGCGCCAGCAGCTTGAGTGGCAGTCCAGAGCAGTACTTC CASSLSGSPEQYF . TRBV5-1 . TRBJ2-7
TGTGCCAGCACCTCGCCAGGGCAGGACTACGAGCAGTACTTC CASTSPGQDYEQYF . TRBV6-1 . TRBJ2-7
TGTGCCAGCAGCGGACCCGGACAGTTCCAGGAGCAGTTCTTC CASSGPGQFQEQFF . TRBV9 . TRBJ2-1